These T cell receptor beta chains were read from a single sample in a study of shared clonotypes between healthy human individuals. The repertoire was sequenced with immunoSEQ multiplex PCR; TCRdb's copy has only in-frame clones and lacks some. The sample lists fewer than 850,000 clones; about 96% were seen once. The sample taken for sequencing was naive CD8+ T cells sorted from blood. The receptors here all came from a man aged 25 to 40 in good health. The CDR3 runs from the conserved cysteine through the conserved F or W.

V	J	CDR3
TRBV9	TRBJ2-1	CASSLAGLVYNEQFF
TRBV11-2	TRBJ2-3	CASSLVVGSGLGSTDTQYF
TRBV15	TRBJ2-7	CATSGKSGTSGRRYEQYF
TRBV27	TRBJ2-7	CASSGTGLAEYEQYF
TRBV5-5	TRBJ2-7	CASSSHQYYEQYF
TRBV5-6	TRBJ2-5	CASSHGTNLQETQYF
TRBV14	TRBJ2-1	CASSQEGHPGEWNEQFF
TRBV5-1	TRBJ2-7	CASSLLSNEQYF
TRBV9	TRBJ2-7	CASSPRDNSYEQYF
TRBV29-1	TRBJ1-1	CSVSRAGSNEAFF
TRBV19	TRBJ2-7	CASSVQGYTHEQYF
TRBV4-2	TRBJ2-7	CASSPGTGGTYEQYF
TRBV19	TRBJ1-1	CASSLGWDRAAEAFF
TRBV27	TRBJ2-7	CASSLVGGPSYEQYF
TRBV5-1	TRBJ2-2	CASSPTYFANTGELFF
TRBV5-1	TRBJ2-1	CASSLFSISYNEQFF
TRBV28	TRBJ1-5	CASSLRQGNQPQHF
TRBV7-2	TRBJ2-1	CASSLVVRGLVSSYNEQFF
TRBV9	TRBJ1-5	CASSVGGLRNQPQHF
TRBV7-9	TRBJ2-7	CASSSPGLSEQYF
TRBV13	TRBJ2-3	CASSLEGLADTHTDTQYF
TRBV7-6	TRBJ2-7	CASSLEAGETYEQYF
TRBV7-2	TRBJ2-7	CASSGSRVSYEQYF
TRBV4-2	TRBJ1-1	CASSDYRNTEAFF
TRBV6-6	TRBJ2-7	CASRGTSYEQYF
TRBV7-9	TRBJ2-2	CASSFSGRADTGELFF
TRBV6-5	TRBJ1-2	CASTQAQGANYGYTF
TRBV7-8	TRBJ2-1	CASSFGAASSYNEQFF
TRBV5-4	TRBJ2-7	CASSLGAGLAGDYYEQYF
TRBV11-3	TRBJ2-3	CASSLGGSTDTQYF
TRBV6-5	TRBJ2-1	CASSYGASGTDNEQFF
TRBV28	TRBJ1-5	CASSSDRNQPQHF
TRBV19	TRBJ1-1	CASSIAPSLNTEAFF
TRBV19	TRBJ2-1	CATRTSGSVSYNEQFF
TRBV28	TRBJ2-3	CASSPTGTGADTQYF
TRBV4-3	TRBJ2-7	CASSQGTSGYEQYF
TRBV27	TRBJ1-2	CASSSRGGGYTF
TRBV7-9	TRBJ2-1	CASSWGSGRNEQFF
TRBV30	TRBJ2-1	CAWSPTGAQDEQFF
TRBV11-2	TRBJ2-5	CASSLDGQGWETQYF
TRBV7-6	TRBJ2-7	CASSPETFGEQYF
TRBV29-1	TRBJ2-7	CSVELGGTSGIPSYEQYF
TRBV7-8	TRBJ2-4	CASSLGIPGAKNIQYF
TRBV2	TRBJ2-1	CASSEAASDAYNEQFF
TRBV9	TRBJ2-7	CASSGGEVSGAYEQYF
TRBV27	TRBJ2-7	CASTTADGNYEQYF
TRBV19	TRBJ2-5	CASSRLGGSQETQYF
TRBV5-4	TRBJ2-7	CASSLRGKSYEQYF
TRBV7-6	TRBJ2-7	CASSLYADYEQYF
TRBV15	TRBJ2-1	CATRSGSYNEQFF